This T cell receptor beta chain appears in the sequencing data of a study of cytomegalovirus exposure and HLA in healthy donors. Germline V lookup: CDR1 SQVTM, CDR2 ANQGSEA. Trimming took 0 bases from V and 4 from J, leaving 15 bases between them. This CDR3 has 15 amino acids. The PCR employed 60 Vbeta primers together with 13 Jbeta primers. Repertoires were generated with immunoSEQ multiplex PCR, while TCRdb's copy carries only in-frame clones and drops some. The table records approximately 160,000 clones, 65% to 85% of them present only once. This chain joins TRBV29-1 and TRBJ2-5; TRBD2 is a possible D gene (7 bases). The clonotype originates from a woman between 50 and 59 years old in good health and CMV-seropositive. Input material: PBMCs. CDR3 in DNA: TGCAGCGTTGAAGAGGGGGGCGGGAGAGGAGAGACCCAGTACTTC. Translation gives CSVEEGGGRGETQYF.